Included here is one T cell receptor (beta chain) sequence, with context. The antigen is unknown. This CDR3 comprises 15 residues. V was trimmed by 3 bases and J by 2 bases, leaving 11 bases between them. CDR1 and CDR2 from the germline V gene are LNHDA and SQIVND (reference sequence). Some clones are missing from TCRdb's copy, which holds only in-frame ones; the method was immunoSEQ multiplex PCR. The data hold some 91,000 clones, with roughly nine tenths observed a single time. The source of the sample is a study of T cell responses to AZD1222 COVID-19 vaccine. Findings and limits, study-wide: Unmutated regions of variants are reportedly targeted by nearly half of spike-specific TCRs.

The specimen comprised peripheral blood, sampled on day 0 of AZD1222 vaccination. The V call is TRBV19, the J call TRBJ1-5; D remains ambiguous. This clonotype originated in an adult in good health. The CDR3 loop reads CASSMVGKGNQPQHF. CDR3 DNA: TGTGCCAGTAGTATGGTAGGTAAGGGCAATCAGCCCCAGCATTTT. The full variable domain, in which reference TRBV19 and TRBJ1-5 provide the parts outside the CDR3, is DGGITQSPKYLFRKEGQNVTLSCEQNLNHDAMYWYRQDPGQGLRLIYYSQIVNDFQKGDIAEGYSVSREKKESFPLTVTSAQKNPTAFYLCASSMVGKGNQPQHFGDGTRLSIL.